This passage covers 24 T cell receptor beta chains from one sample sequenced in a study of T cell changes during pregnancy in multiple sclerosis. The repertoire was sequenced with immunoSEQ multiplex PCR; TCRdb's copy has only in-frame clones and lacks some. The sample carries 30,000 to 40,000 clones, under 95% recorded once. Sequenced material: CD4+ T cells from peripheral blood mononuclear cells, taken in the second trimester of pregnancy. Every receptor here comes from a female donor in good health, enrolled as a control in a pregnancy study.

J is TRBJ1-1 and V is TRBV9, with D maybe TRBD1 (5 bases). Germline V lookup: CDR1 SGDLS, CDR2 YYNGEE. The CDR3 has 13 amino acids. Trimming stripped 6 bases from V and 5 bases from J, with 14 bases between. CDR3 nucleotide sequence: TGTGCCAGCAACCCCGGGGGAGGAACTGAAGCTTTCTTT. It encodes CASNPGGGTEAFF.

V is TRBV5-1 and J is TRBJ2-1; 8 positions agree with TRBD2. Unmatched junction bases numbered 6, after V lost 2 bases and J lost 8 bases. The CDR3 spans 14 residues. Germline V gene lookup returns CDR1 SGHRS and CDR2 YFSETQ. The CDR3: CASSFRGGPDEQFF. In DNA form, the CDR3 reads TGCGCCAGCAGCTTCCGGGGGGGCCCAGATGAGCAGTTCTTC.

This chain links TRBV28 with TRBJ2-3; 7 bases align to TRBD2. CDR1 and CDR2 (germline): MDHEN, SYDVKM. The CDR3 is 13 residues long. With V trimmed by 4 bases and J by 6 bases, 4 bases remained unmatched. CDR3 amino acids: CASSSGGRDTQYF. The CDR3 DNA is TGTGCCAGCAGTTCCGGGGGGAGGGATACGCAGTATTTT.

The table lists this clone with a few counts. The chain joins TRBV6-5 to TRBJ2-7; 8 positions agree with TRBD2. This CDR3 region has 14 residues. In germline, CDR1 is MNHEY, CDR2 SVGAGI. The junction had 9 bases not matched to a gene; V was cut back by 5 bases and J by 6 bases. CDR3 protein: CASSPGGSGAEQYF. DNA for the CDR3: TGTGCCAGCAGTCCCGGGGGTAGCGGGGCCGAGCAGTACTTC.

The gene calls are TRBV11-3 and TRBJ2-7, with D maybe TRBD1 (6 bases). The germline V gene has CDR1 SGHNT and CDR2 YENEEA. Trimming shortened V by 0 bases and J by 8 bases, and 11 bases separated the two germline ends. This CDR3 is built from 13 residues. The CDR3: CASSLDARGQQYF. The CDR3 DNA reads TGTGCCAGCAGCTTAGATGCCAGGGGCCAGCAGTACTTC.

On this clone: The junction and the germline gene differ at one end; a read error may be behind it. V and J are TRBV7-7 and TRBJ1-2; 10 nucleotides align to TRBD1. The CDR3 spans 17 residues. CDR1 and CDR2 (germline): SSHAT, FNYEAQ (reference sequence). The CDR3: CASSFKGQGPLDWGYTF. The CDR3 region has the DNA TGTGCTAGCAGCTTTAAGGGACAGGGGCCGCTTGATTGGGGCTACACCTTC.

V gene TRBV4-1 combines with J gene TRBJ2-1, with D perhaps TRBD2 (6 bases). V was trimmed by 4 bases and J by 9 bases, leaving 10 bases between them. The CDR3 runs to 12 residues. The germline CDR1 and CDR2 sequences are MGHRA and YSYEKL. CDR3 residues: CASSRPRGEQFF. The CDR3 DNA reads as TGCGCCAGCAGCCGTCCGCGGGGTGAGCAGTTCTTC.

V usage is TRBV5-4 and J usage is TRBJ1-2; tentative D call: TRBD1 (6 bases). The CDR3 consists of 11 residues. Germline V gene lookup returns CDR1 SGHNT and CDR2 YYREEE (reference sequence). The V and J ends lost 4 bases and 13 bases respectively, with 14 bases between them. Here the CDR3 reads CASSIGQSRTF. The DNA for the CDR3 is TGTGCCAGCAGCATCGGACAGTCCCGCACCTTC.

CDR3 in amino acids: CASSLYGTDYEQYF. The CDR3 nucleotides read TGTGCCAGCAGCTTGTATGGGACAGACTACGAGCAGTACTTC. V gene TRBV5-6 combines with J gene TRBJ2-5; TRBD1 matches at 7 bases. The end of the DNA aligns better with TRBJ2-7, so the J call may be wrong. CDR3 length: 14 residues. CDR1 SGHDT and CDR2 YYEEEE come from the germline V gene.

This clone came up once. The CDR3 DNA follows: TGCGCCAGCAGCCAAGGACTAGCGGACAATGAGCAGTTCTTC. It encodes CASSQGLADNEQFF. The chain uses TRBV4-3 and TRBJ2-1; TRBD2 matches at 9 bases. V shed 1 base and J 5 bases; nucleotides not matched to a gene: 0. Germline V lookup: CDR1 LGHNA, CDR2 YSLEER. The CDR3 spans 14 residues.

Only a few counts were recorded for this clone. The chain recombines TRBV7-2 with TRBJ2-1; D unclear. The CDR3 totals 14 residues. Germline V gene sequence: CDR1 SGHTA, CDR2 FQGNSA. The V end was cut by 1 base, the J end by 9 bases, with 13 bases between. CDR3: CASSLGRVASEQFF. The CDR3 DNA sequence: TGTGCCAGCAGCTTAGGGAGAGTGGCGAGTGAGCAGTTCTTC. Full variable domain (missing parts from reference TRBV7-2 and TRBJ2-1): GAGVSQSPSNKVTEKGKDVELRCDPISGHTALYWYRQSLGQGLEFLIYFQGNSAPDKSGLPSDRFSAERTGGSVSTLTIQRTQQEDSAVYLCASSLGRVASEQFFGPGTRLTVL.

This clone occurred once. The chain has TRBV6-6 and TRBJ2-7, with 7 bases aligning to TRBD1. The CDR3 runs 12 residues. Germline V gives CDR1 MNHNY, CDR2 SVGAGI (reference sequence). V trimming: 6 bases; J trimming: 2 bases; junction bases outside the gene matches: 1. CDR3: CASRTGTYEQYF. CDR3 DNA: TGTGCCAGCAGGACAGGGACCTACGAGCAGTACTTC.

J is TRBJ2-7 and V is TRBV11-2, with D unclear. Germline lookup yields CDR1 SGHAT and CDR2 FQNNGV. The CDR3 has 14 amino acids. V lost 7 bases to trimming and J lost 0 bases, with 13 bases between them. The CDR3 DNA is TGTGCCAGCAACCCTGGTGGCAGCTCCTACGAGCAGTACTTC. Its protein is CASNPGGSSYEQYF.

The rearrangement links TRBV4-3 to TRBJ2-1; 7 bases are shared with TRBD2. Looked up from germline, CDR1 is LGHNA and CDR2 is YSLEER. CDR3 length equals 17 residues. J lost 1 base, V lost 4 bases, and 10 bases had no gene match. CDR3 DNA: TGCGCCAGCAGCCGCACCGGGACCGGGGGGTCCTACAATGAGCAGTTCTTC. Its translation: CASSRTGTGGSYNEQFF.

This clone was seen only once. The V gene is TRBV5-5, the J gene TRBJ2-1; D is ambiguous. The CDR3 loop spans 13 amino acids. Per the germline V gene, CDR1 is SGHKS and CDR2 is YYEKEE (reference sequence). Trimming cost V 0 bases and J 4 bases, with 5 bases left between them. The CDR3: CASSLDTYNEQFF. CDR3 DNA sequence: TGTGCCAGCAGCTTGGACACATACAATGAGCAGTTCTTC.

This clone occurred a few times. The chain uses TRBV27 and TRBJ1-2; 7 bases match TRBD1. CDR3 length: 14 residues. After removal of 4 bases from V and 5 bases from J, the junction contained 7 bases not matched to a gene. Germline-derived CDR1 and CDR2 are MNHEY and SMNVEV (reference sequence). The DNA of the CDR3 is TGTGCCAGCAGTTCACAGGGGAAGGGGTATGGCTACACCTTC. As protein: CASSSQGKGYGYTF.

The chain carries TRBV6-6 and TRBJ2-7, with TRBD2 matching 7 bases. The CDR3 contains 14 residues. The junction had 5 bases not matched to a gene; V was cut back by 2 bases and J by 4 bases. Germline CDR1 and CDR2: MNHNY and SVGAGI (reference sequence). The CDR3 DNA is TGTGCCAGCAGTTACGGGCGGGGAGGGTACGAGCAGTACTTC. As protein: CASSYGRGGYEQYF.

This chain uses TRBV15 with TRBJ1-1, with unresolved D. V was cut by 5 bases and J by 7 bases, with 17 bases left in between. The CDR3 contains 14 residues. In germline, CDR1 is LNHNV, CDR2 YYDKDF (reference sequence). CDR3 coding DNA: TGTGCCACCAGCCCCCAAGAGGTTTCCCTTGAAGCTTTCTTT. Its translation is CATSPQEVSLEAFF.

V is TRBV27 and J is TRBJ1-1, with D hard to call. Per germline, CDR1 MNHEY and CDR2 SMNVEV (reference sequence). The CDR3 contains 14 residues. Trimming stripped 8 bases from V and 1 base from J, with 14 bases between. The CDR3 nucleotides are TGTGCCAGCGGTATGAAGGCAGGGAACACTGAAGCTTTCTTT. Amino acid sequence: CASGMKAGNTEAFF.

The rearrangement uses TRBV15 and TRBJ2-3; 13 positions match TRBD2. CDR1 is LNHNV, CDR2 YYDKDF, per germline (reference sequence). This CDR3 contains 16 residues. The V gene end was trimmed by 3 bases and the J gene end by 4 bases; junction bases not matched to a gene: 4. This CDR3 is CATSRELAGGSDTQYF. As DNA, the CDR3 is TGTGCCACCAGCAGGGAACTAGCGGGGGGGTCAGATACGCAGTATTTT.

The rearrangement uses TRBV4-1 and TRBJ2-1; 8 bases map to TRBD2. J gave up 7 bases and V 1 base, and 12 bases lay outside the gene matches. Germline loops: CDR1 MGHRA, CDR2 YSYEKL. The CDR3 is 17 residues long. The CDR3 loop reads CASSQVVEGGGKNEQFF. The CDR3 DNA reads TGCGCCAGCAGCCAAGTTGTCGAGGGCGGGGGGAAAAATGAGCAGTTCTTC.

This chain uses TRBV4-3 with TRBJ1-1; 7 positions agree with TRBD1. CDR1 and CDR2 (germline): LGHNA, YSLEER. The CDR3 contains 15 residues. V was clipped by 0 bases and J by 3 bases; unmatched bases: 4. CDR3: CASSQDRRGDTEAFF. The CDR3 DNA follows: TGCGCCAGCAGCCAAGATCGCAGGGGGGACACTGAAGCTTTCTTT.

The rearrangement uses TRBV15 and TRBJ2-2; TRBD2 agrees at 8 bases. The CDR3 is made up of 15 amino acids. Germline V CDR1 and CDR2: LNHNV, YYDKDF (reference sequence). The J segment lost 2 bases and the V segment lost 6 bases, leaving 5 bases of the junction unmatched. CDR3 region: CATRAGGVNTGELFF. As DNA, the CDR3 is TGTGCCACCAGAGCCGGGGGGGTCAACACCGGGGAGCTGTTTTTT.

This sequence joins TRBV2 and TRBJ1-5; D is uncertain. Trimming shortened V by 3 bases and J by 6 bases, and 15 bases separated the two germline ends. The germline V gene has CDR1 SNHLY and CDR2 FYNNEI. This CDR3 has 15 amino acids. In DNA form, the CDR3 reads TGTGCCAGCAGTGACCGGTCTGGGGAGGGTCAGCCCCAGCATTTT. It codes for CASSDRSGEGQPQHF.